The 26 T cell receptor beta chains in this list originate from one sample, sequenced in a study of T cell clonality in common variable immunodeficiency. The protocol was immunoSEQ multiplex PCR, while the TCRdb copy is restricted to in-frame clones and leaves out a portion. Observed in the sample are 40,000 to 65,000 clones, none of them singletons. Sequencing was performed on peripheral blood mononuclear cells. The origin of the receptors is a person aged 18 to 70 in good health.

The table lists this clone with many counts. CDR3 DNA, as far as it was read: TGCAGCGTTGAAGTTCTTTTCGCGGATGAG. Translation: CSVEVLFADE. The whole CDR3 protein reads CSVEVLFADEQFF. The rearrangement joins TRBV29-1 to TRBJ2-1; D gene uncertain. The CDR3 end is not reached by the read, which stops 3 residues before it; the germline J gene fills it in. V was cut by 1 base and J by 8 bases, with 12 bases left in between. Germline CDR1 SQVTM, CDR2 ANQGSEA. The CDR3 length is 13 residues.

To note about this clone: Its ends do not fully match the called genes, so a read error is possible. The read ends 3 residues early relative to the CDR3; the germline J gene fills the gap. This chain uses TRBV7-9 with TRBJ2-7; tentative D call: TRBD1 (6 bases). Germline CDR1 SEHNR, CDR2 FQNEAQ (reference sequence). The CDR3 spans 14 residues. The sequenced CDR3 bases are TGTGCCAGCAACTTAGGGGACATCGACTACGAG. This encodes CASNLGDIDYE. The CDR3 reads in full as CASNLGDIDYEQYF.

There are many counts of this clone. Read coverage stops 3 residues before the CDR3 terminus; the germline J gene supplies the remainder. The chain joins TRBV19 to TRBJ2-3; TRBD2 matches at 12 bases. CDR3 length: 15 amino acids. Trimming took 4 bases from V and 5 from J; bases not matched to a gene: 4. CDR1 and CDR2 (germline): LNHDA, SQIVND (reference sequence). CDR3 sequence: CASSRLAGEGDTQYF. Partial CDR3 DNA: TGTGCCAGTAGTAGACTAGCGGGAGAGGGAGATACG.

This clone was observed at least ten times. The read comes to an end 3 residues before the CDR3 does, leaving the germline J gene to fill in the end. V gene TRBV6-2 or TRBV6-3 combines with J gene TRBJ2-7; 7 positions agree with TRBD1. This CDR3 has 15 residues. Germline CDR1 reads MNHEY; CDR2 reads SVGEGT. V shed 6 bases and J 4 bases; nucleotides not matched to a gene: 12. The DNA read from the CDR3 is TGTGCCAGCAGCTTACATCCGACAGGGTCGTACGAG. Its translation: CASSLHPTGSYE. The complete CDR3 protein is CASSLHPTGSYEQYF.

This clone appeared many times. The sequence runs out 3 residues before the end of the CDR3; the remainder is reconstructed from the germline J gene. The chain has TRBV29-1 and TRBJ2-2, with 8 bases that match TRBD1. The CDR3 has 18 residues. The V segment lost 7 bases and the J segment 2 bases; nucleotides outside the gene matches: 18. Germline-derived CDR1 and CDR2 are SQVTM and ANQGSEA. The CDR3 is CSAYRTGWGYENTGELFF. The DNA read from the CDR3 is TGCAGCGCATATAGGACAGGGTGGGGTTACGAAAACACCGGGGAG.

This clone appeared many times. The CDR3 end lies 3 residues beyond the end of the read and is filled in from the germline J gene. V and J are TRBV10-3 and TRBJ1-1; D remains unclear. Germline V gives CDR1 ENHRY, CDR2 SYGVKD. Trimming removed 3 bases at V and 0 bases at J, with 11 bases between. CDR3 length: 15 residues. CDR3 in amino acids: CAISDTSGMNTEAFF. The part of the CDR3 DNA that was read is TGTGCCATCAGTGATACATCAGGCATGAACACTGAA.

This clone was observed at least ten times. The CDR3 is cut off 3 residues early in the read; its end comes from the germline J gene. This sequence joins TRBV4-2 and TRBJ1-1; 7 bases are shared with TRBD1. V was pared by 4 bases and J by 0 bases, with 17 bases of the junction left unmatched. This CDR3 is built from 19 residues. Germline V gene data show CDR1 as LGHNA and CDR2 as YNFKEQ. The DNA read from the CDR3 is TGTGCCAGCAGCCCACAAACGACCGGTTACAGGGGACTGAACACTGAA. Residues: CASSPQTTGYRGLNTE. The entire CDR3 sequence reads CASSPQTTGYRGLNTEAFF.

This clone was seen repeatedly, ten times or more. The read halts 3 residues ahead of the CDR3 end, with the missing end drawn from the germline J gene. This chain links TRBV28 with TRBJ2-5, with D perhaps matching TRBD2 (6 bases). This CDR3 region has 15 residues. CDR1 and CDR2 from the germline V gene are MDHEN and SYDVKM. The V end was cut by 4 bases, the J end by 3 bases, with 15 bases between. The CDR3: CASSSPAGFKETQYF. The CDR3 DNA, read in part, is TGTGCCAGCAGTTCTCCAGCGGGTTTTAAAGAGACC.

Remarks on this clone: The CDR3 goes on 3 residues after the read ends, and that part is filled in from the germline J gene. The gene calls are TRBV7-9 and TRBJ2-3; tentatively, D is TRBD2 (5 bases). The CDR3 has 15 residues. CDR1 is SEHNR, CDR2 FQNEAQ, per germline (reference sequence). The sequenced part of the CDR3 DNA is TGTGCCAGCAGCTTAAAGCGGTTCTCTAGGCAGACG. Translation gives CASSLKRFSRQT. The whole CDR3 sequence reads CASSLKRFSRQTQYF.

This clone has a count of ten or more. The CDR3 end lies 3 residues beyond the end of the read and is filled in from the germline J gene. V is TRBV5-1 and J is TRBJ2-7; 10 bases map to TRBD2. V lost 3 bases, J lost 4 bases, and 10 bases stayed unmatched. The CDR3 spans 16 residues. CDR1 and CDR2 (germline): SGHRS, YFSETQ. CDR3 DNA (partial): TGCGCCAGCAGCTACGGACTAGCGGTTTCGGGGTACGAG. Residues: CASSYGLAVSGYE. The full CDR3 is CASSYGLAVSGYEQYF.

This clone came up many times. Coverage ceases 3 residues before the CDR3 finishes, and the germline J gene fills in the end. V gene TRBV11-3 combines with J gene TRBJ2-3; 7 positions match TRBD2. CDR3 length: 15 amino acids. V was pared by 5 bases and J by 2 bases, with 7 bases of the junction left unmatched. Germline CDR1 and CDR2: SGHNT and YENEEA. CDR3 bases read: TGTGCCAGCAGCGGCGGCGGGAGAAACACAGATACG. It translates to CASSGGGRNTDT. In full, the CDR3 is CASSGGGRNTDTQYF.

In this sample, this clone turned up many times. The CDR3 extends 3 residues past the end of the read, so its final part is completed from the germline J gene. The J gene is TRBJ1-2, the V gene TRBV5-1; a possible D gene is TRBD1 (5 bases). This CDR3 is built from 16 residues. CDR1 is SGHRS, CDR2 YFSETQ, per germline. Trimming took 0 bases from V and 5 from J, leaving 17 bases between them. CDR3 DNA (partial): TGCGCCAGCAGCTTGGCCGGCGCAGGGTCTCGGTATGGC. Protein: CASSLAGAGSRYG. The full CDR3 reads CASSLAGAGSRYGYTF. The entire variable domain, with the rest obtained from reference TRBV5-1 and TRBJ1-2, is as follows: KAGVTQTPRYLIKTRGQQVTLSCSPISGHRSVSWYQQTPGQGLQFLFEYFSETQRNKGNFPGRFSGRQFSNSRSEMNVSTLELGDSALYLCASSLAGAGSRYGYTFGSGTRLTVV.

This clone was seen repeatedly, ten times or more. The sequenced fragment ends 3 residues before the CDR3 boundary, so the rest is inferred from the germline J gene. The gene calls are TRBV30 and TRBJ2-6; 10 nucleotides match TRBD1. Germline CDR1 reads GTSNPN; CDR2 reads SVGIG (reference sequence). V shed 5 bases, J shed 3 bases, and the junction held 1 base outside the gene matches. This CDR3 comprises 14 residues. The covered CDR3 bases are TGTGCCTGGGACAGGGGGCGTGGGGCCAACGTC. Amino acid sequence: CAWDRGRGANV. The full CDR3 is CAWDRGRGANVLTF.

This clone was counted at least ten times. The read gets to within 3 residues of the CDR3 end, and the germline J gene fills in the rest. The chain carries TRBV2 and TRBJ2-1; 10 bases are shared with TRBD2. The CDR3 runs to 14 residues. CDR1 is SNHLY and CDR2 is FYNNEI in the germline V gene. J lost 4 bases, V lost 6 bases, and 3 bases had no gene match. CDR3 DNA, as far as it was read: TGTGCCAGCAGCCGGACTAGCGGATACAATGAG. Encoded protein: CASSRTSGYNE. The full CDR3 is CASSRTSGYNEQFF.

This clone was seen repeatedly, ten times or more. The read falls 3 residues short of the CDR3 end, and the missing part is taken from the germline J gene. The chain carries TRBV19 and TRBJ2-1; D remains ambiguous. Germline CDR1 reads LNHDA; CDR2 reads SQIVND (reference sequence). Trimming took 4 bases from V and 2 from J, leaving 12 bases between them. The CDR3 runs to 15 residues. The CDR3: CASSTSDQAYNEQFF. CDR3 DNA, as far as it was read: TGTGCCAGTAGTACCTCAGATCAGGCCTACAATGAG.

This clone was detected many times. The read finishes 3 residues shy of the CDR3 end, and the germline J gene is used to complete it. This sequence joins TRBV19 and TRBJ2-2; the D is unclear. Germline V gene data show CDR1 as LNHDA and CDR2 as SQIVND (reference sequence). CDR3 size: 14 residues. Trimming pared 0 bases from V and 7 bases from J, leaving 9 bases between. The CDR3 protein is CASSIDFPIGELFF. Partial CDR3 DNA: TGTGCCAGTAGTATAGATTTCCCCATCGGGGAG.

In this sample, this clone turned up many times. The read gets to within 3 residues of the CDR3 end, and the germline J gene fills in the rest. This chain links TRBV20-1 with TRBJ2-2, with TRBD2 matching over 8 bases. V trimming: 2 bases; J trimming: 8 bases; junction bases outside the gene matches: 13. The CDR3 has 16 residues. Germline CDR1 reads DFQATT; CDR2 reads SNEGSKA (reference sequence). CDR3 DNA, as far as it was read: TGCAGTGCTAGACCTCCGGGACTAGGGTGGTCTGGGGAG. Residues: CSARPPGLGWSGE. The full-length CDR3 reads as CSARPPGLGWSGELFF.

In this sample, this clone turned up many times. The read terminates 3 residues before the CDR3 end, so the remaining end is supplied by the germline J gene. V is TRBV30 and J is TRBJ2-7; D unresolved. The CDR3 contains 13 residues. In germline, CDR1 is GTSNPN, CDR2 SVGIG (reference sequence). V was trimmed by 3 bases and J by 3 bases, leaving 12 bases between them. The CDR3 is CAWRPGINYEQYF. The CDR3 DNA, read in part, is TGTGCCTGGAGGCCAGGAATTAACTACGAG.

This clone was seen a few times. Read coverage stops 3 residues before the CDR3 terminus; the germline J gene supplies the remainder. J is TRBJ2-3 and V is TRBV5-1; 7 bases align to TRBD2. CDR1 SGHRS and CDR2 YFSETQ come from the germline V gene. This CDR3 region has 14 residues. The part of the CDR3 DNA that was read is TGCGCCAGCAGCTTGGCCGCGGGGGTGGAGACG. This codes for CASSLAAGVET. The whole CDR3 reads CASSLAAGVETQYF.

This clone was found many times. The read terminates 3 residues ahead of where the CDR3 ends, so the germline J gene completes it. The rearrangement uses TRBV30 and TRBJ2-1; no clear D. V dropped 3 bases and J dropped 3 bases, with 6 bases sitting between them. Per germline, CDR1 GTSNPN and CDR2 SVGIG (reference sequence). This CDR3 has 12 amino acids. The CDR3 is CAWSRLYNEQFF. The DNA read from the CDR3 is TGTGCCTGGAGCAGACTCTACAATGAG.

To note about this clone: The read finishes 3 residues shy of the CDR3 end, and the germline J gene is used to complete it. This chain links TRBV7-2 with TRBJ1-4, with a tentative D call TRBD1 (5 bases). V was cut by 0 bases and J by 7 bases, with 15 bases left in between. The CDR3 extends over 16 amino acids. CDR1 SGHTA and CDR2 FQGNSA come from the germline V gene. The covered CDR3 bases are TGTGCCAGCAGCTTAGCGAGGTGGGGCGCGGTTGAAAAA. This codes for CASSLARWGAVEK. The whole CDR3 sequence is CASSLARWGAVEKLFF.

This clone appeared a few times. The read terminates 3 residues ahead of where the CDR3 ends, so the germline J gene completes it. The chain joins TRBV5-1 to TRBJ2-3; D gene ambiguous. Germline V gives CDR1 SGHRS, CDR2 YFSETQ. The CDR3 is 13 residues long. The CDR3: CASSLTHQETQYF. The DNA read from the CDR3 is TGCGCCAGCAGCTTGACTCACCAAGAGACG.

This clone has ten or more counts. The CDR3 end is not reached by the read, which stops 3 residues before it; the germline J gene fills it in. The chain has TRBV18 and TRBJ2-5, with 7 bases fitting TRBD2. After removal of 3 bases from V and 3 bases from J, the junction contained 1 base not matched to a gene. Germline V gene lookup returns CDR1 KGHSH and CDR2 LQKENI. The CDR3 totals 13 residues. The CDR3 region is CASSPGTKETQYF. The CDR3 DNA, read in part, is TGTGCCAGCTCACCCGGGACTAAAGAGACC.

This clone was detected many times. Coverage ceases 3 residues before the CDR3 finishes, and the germline J gene fills in the end. The chain links TRBV7-9 to TRBJ2-1; unclear D gene. Trimming removed 6 bases at V and 0 bases at J, with 6 bases between. The CDR3 is 13 amino acids. Looked up from germline, CDR1 is SEHNR and CDR2 is FQNEAQ (reference sequence). The sequenced CDR3 bases are TGTGCCAGCAGTATAGACTCCTACAATGAG. Translation: CASSIDSYNE. The whole CDR3 protein reads CASSIDSYNEQFF.

This clone was picked up many times. The read terminates 3 residues ahead of where the CDR3 ends, so the germline J gene completes it. This chain uses TRBV20-1 with TRBJ1-5; 7 nucleotides match TRBD1. V was clipped by 4 bases and J by 4 bases; unmatched bases: 4. Germline V lookup: CDR1 DFQATT, CDR2 SNEGSKA (reference sequence). This CDR3 is 13 amino acids long. CDR3 sequence reads: CSATGTANQPQHF. The part of the CDR3 DNA that was read is TGCAGTGCTACCGGGACAGCAAATCAGCCC.

There are a few counts of this clone. The read halts 3 residues ahead of the CDR3 end, with the missing end drawn from the germline J gene. The rearrangement uses TRBV7-9 and TRBJ1-6; D is ambiguous. Trimming cost V 5 bases and J 11 bases, with 10 bases left between them. CDR3 length: 12 residues. CDR1 is SEHNR and CDR2 is FQNEAQ in the germline V gene (reference sequence). This chain's CDR3 is CASSPPPAPLHF. The sequenced part of the CDR3 DNA is TGTGCCAGCAGCCCCCCTCCCGCACCC.